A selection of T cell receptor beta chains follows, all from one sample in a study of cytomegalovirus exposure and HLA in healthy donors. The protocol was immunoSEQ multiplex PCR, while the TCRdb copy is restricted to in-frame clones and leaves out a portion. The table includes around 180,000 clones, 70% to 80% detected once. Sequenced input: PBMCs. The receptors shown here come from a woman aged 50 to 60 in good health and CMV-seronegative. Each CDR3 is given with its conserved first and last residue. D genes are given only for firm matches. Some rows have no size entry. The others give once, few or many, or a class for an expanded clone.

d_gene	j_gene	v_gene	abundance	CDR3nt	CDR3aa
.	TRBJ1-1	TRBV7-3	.	TGTGCCAGCAGCCACGGAGGAGGGAGGAACACTGAAGCTTTCTTT	CASSHGGGRNTEAFF
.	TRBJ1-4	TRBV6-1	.	TGTGCCAGCAGTCAAGAACCGACAGGCCGGGGAGAAAAACTGTTTTTT	CASSQEPTGRGEKLFF
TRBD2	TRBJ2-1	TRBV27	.	TGTGCCAGCAGTCGAACTAGCGGGGGGGCAGGTAATGAGCAGTTCTTC	CASSRTSGGAGNEQFF
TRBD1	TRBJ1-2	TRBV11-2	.	TGTGCCAGCAGCTCCCCTCAGGGGGCGGGTGGCTACACCTTC	CASSSPQGAGGYTF
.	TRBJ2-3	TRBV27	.	TGTGCCAGCAGTCGCGGGGGCCAGGGTTTTACAGATACGCAGTATTTT	CASSRGGQGFTDTQYF
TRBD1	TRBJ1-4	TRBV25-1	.	TGTGCCAGCAGGGGGACAGGGGATGAAAAACTGTTTTTT	CASRGTGDEKLFF
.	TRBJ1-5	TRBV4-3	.	TGCGCCAGCAGCCAAGCCAGGGGTGAAGAGCCCCAGCATTTT	CASSQARGEEPQHF
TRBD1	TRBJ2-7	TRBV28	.	TGTGCCAGCAGTTCCTCCGGGACAGGGGGCGAAAAGCAGTACTTC	CASSSSGTGGEKQYF
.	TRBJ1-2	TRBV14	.	TGTGCCAGCAGCCAAGATTTGAGAATCTATGGCTACACCTTC	CASSQDLRIYGYTF
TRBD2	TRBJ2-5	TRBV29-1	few	TGCAGCGTTCTCACTAGCGTCGGAGAGACCCAGTACTTC	CSVLTSVGETQYF
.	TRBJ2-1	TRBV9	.	TGTGCCAGCAGCGTAAAACCGGGAGCCTCCTACAATGAGCAGTTCTTC	CASSVKPGASYNEQFF
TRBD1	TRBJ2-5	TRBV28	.	TGTGCCAGCAGTCCTATATACTCGACAGGGAAGGAAGAGACCCAGTACTTC	CASSPIYSTGKEETQYF
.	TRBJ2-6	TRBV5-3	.	TGTGCCAGAAGCTTGGAGGGGATGGGGCCCTCTGGGGCCAACGTCCTGACTTTC	CARSLEGMGPSGANVLTF
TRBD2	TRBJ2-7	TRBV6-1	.	TGTGCCAGCAGTGAACCGGGACTAGCGACCTCCTACGAGCAGTACTTC	CASSEPGLATSYEQYF
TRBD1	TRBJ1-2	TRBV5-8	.	TGTGCCAGCAGCATCGGACAGGGTGGGGGCCATGGCTACACCTTC	CASSIGQGGGHGYTF
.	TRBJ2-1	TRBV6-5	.	TGTGCCAGCAGCACCATCGACAGCAATGAGCAGTTCTTC	CASSTIDSNEQFF
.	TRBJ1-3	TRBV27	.	TGTGCCAGCAGTCCCTCGGGGGGGGTCGGAAACACCATATATTTT	CASSPSGGVGNTIYF
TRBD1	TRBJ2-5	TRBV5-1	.	TGCGCCAGCAACAAGGACAGGGGAGAGACCCAGTACTTC	CASNKDRGETQYF
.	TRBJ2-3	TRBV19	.	TGTGCCAGTAGTATTAGTTGGCAGGGGTTGGAGTATTTT	CASSISWQGLEYF
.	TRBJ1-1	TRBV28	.	TGTGCCAGCAGCTTACAGGGAGGAGGGACTGAAGCTTTCTTT	CASSLQGGGTEAFF
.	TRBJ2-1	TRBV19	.	TGTGCCAGTAGTATAAACTTCCAACCCGGCAATGAGCAGTTCTTC	CASSINFQPGNEQFF
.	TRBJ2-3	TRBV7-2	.	TGTGCCAGCAGCTTAGAAGGGGCAGATACGCAGTATTTT	CASSLEGADTQYF
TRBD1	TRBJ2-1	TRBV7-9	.	TGTGCCAGCAGCGCCAGACAGGGGGCCTACAATGAGCAGTTCTTC	CASSARQGAYNEQFF
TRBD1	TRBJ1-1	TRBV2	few	TGTGCCAGCAGTGAAAGAAGGGGGCTCACTGAAGCTTTCTTT	CASSERRGLTEAFF
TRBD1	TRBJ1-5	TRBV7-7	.	TGTGCTAGCAGCTTATACCGACAGGGGACGGGTAATCAGCCCCAGCATTTT	CASSLYRQGTGNQPQHF
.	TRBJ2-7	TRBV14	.	TGTGCCAGCAGCCCGTCCTTACTCCGCTACGAGCAGTACTTC	CASSPSLLRYEQYF
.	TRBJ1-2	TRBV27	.	TGTGCCAGCAGTTTAATGCAAGGGGCTAACTATGGCTACACCTTC	CASSLMQGANYGYTF
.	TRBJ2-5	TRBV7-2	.	TGTGCCAGCAGTAGCCGCGGGCTCCAAGAGACCCAGTACTTC	CASSSRGLQETQYF
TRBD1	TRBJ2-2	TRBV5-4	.	TGTGCCAGCAGCTGGACAGGATCAAACACCGGGGAGCTGTTTTTT	CASSWTGSNTGELFF
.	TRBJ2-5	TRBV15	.	TGTGCCACCAGCAGAGACTCAGGGGTTGGGGAGACCCAGTACTTC	CATSRDSGVGETQYF
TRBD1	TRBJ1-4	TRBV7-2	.	TGTGCCAGCAGCTTGACGCCGGGACAGGGGGCGAAAAAACTGTTTTTT	CASSLTPGQGAKKLFF
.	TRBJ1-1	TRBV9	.	TGTGCCAGCAGCGTAGTGAGGACAGCGAACACTGAAGCTTTCTTT	CASSVVRTANTEAFF
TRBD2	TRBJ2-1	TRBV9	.	TGTGCCAGCAGCGTAGGGGTTGGCGGACTAGCGCCGATGAGCTCCTACAATGAGCAGTTCTTC	CASSVGVGGLAPMSSYNEQFF
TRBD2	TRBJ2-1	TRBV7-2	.	TGTGCCAGCAGCTTAGCGTCGTTAGGGACTAGCGGGAGTAGGTATGAGCAGTTCTTC	CASSLASLGTSGSRYEQFF
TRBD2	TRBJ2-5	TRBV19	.	TGTGCCAGTAGACTAGCGGGAGTGGAGACCCAGTACTTC	CASRLAGVETQYF
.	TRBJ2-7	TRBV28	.	TGTGCCAGCAGTTTAGGGCAGGGGCTTCACGAGCAGTACTTC	CASSLGQGLHEQYF